This T cell receptor (beta chain) was sequenced in a study of tumor-infiltrating lymphocytes in oesophageal squamous cell carcinoma. V lost 9 bases, J lost 1 base, and 12 bases lay in between. The CDR3 has 14 amino acids. The germline V gene encodes CDR1 SNHLY and CDR2 FYNNEI. A single record per CDR3 protein comes from TCRdb applying MiXCR to the PCR reads. The sample has 15,000 to 25,000 distinct CDR3 sequences; roughly 41% are singletons. The chain employs TRBV2 and TRBJ2-2; possibly TRBD1 for D (6 bases). This clonotype originated in a male donor with esophageal squamous cell carcinoma. Sequenced input: normal esophageal tissue next to the tumor. The DNA for the CDR3 is TGTGCCAGTACCGGGACACAGAACACCGGGGAGCTGTTTTTT. Its translation: CASTGTQNTGELFF.